This T cell receptor beta chain was profiled in a study of cytomegalovirus exposure and HLA in healthy donors. Study summary: An early data release held 80 million or so unique TCRs from HLA-typed donors.

This clone was observed once. The primer mix had 60 Vbeta and 13 Jbeta primers. Repertoires were generated with immunoSEQ multiplex PCR, while TCRdb's copy carries only in-frame clones and drops some. The table has 150,000 to 200,000 clones, 85% seen once; the top ten hold 1%. CDR3 length: 14 residues. Looked up from germline, CDR1 is ENHRY and CDR2 is SYGVKD. Trimming took 7 bases from V and 3 from J; bases not matched to a gene: 3. The sample comprised PBMCs. The chain joins TRBV10-3 to TRBJ2-2; 9 nucleotides line up with TRBD1. This clonotype was sampled from a boy aged 2 to 10 in good health and CMV-seronegative. The DNA of the CDR3 is TGTGCCATCACGCGGACAGGGGACACCGGGGAGCTGTTTTTT. It translates to CAITRTGDTGELFF.